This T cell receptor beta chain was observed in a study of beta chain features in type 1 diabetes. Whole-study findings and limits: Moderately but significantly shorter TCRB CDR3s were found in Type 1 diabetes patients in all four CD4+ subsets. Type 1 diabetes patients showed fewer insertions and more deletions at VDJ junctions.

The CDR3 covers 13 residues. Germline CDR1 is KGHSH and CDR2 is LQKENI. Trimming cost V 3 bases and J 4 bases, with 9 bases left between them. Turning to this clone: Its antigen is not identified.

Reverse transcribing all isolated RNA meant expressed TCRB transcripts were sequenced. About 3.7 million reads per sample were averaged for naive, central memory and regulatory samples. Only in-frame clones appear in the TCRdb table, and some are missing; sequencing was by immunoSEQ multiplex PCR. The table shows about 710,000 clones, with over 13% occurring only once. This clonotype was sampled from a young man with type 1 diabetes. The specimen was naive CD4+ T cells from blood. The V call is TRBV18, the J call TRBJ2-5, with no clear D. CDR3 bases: TGTGCCAGCTCACCCTCGGACCGAGAGACCCAGTACTTC. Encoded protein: CASSPSDRETQYF.